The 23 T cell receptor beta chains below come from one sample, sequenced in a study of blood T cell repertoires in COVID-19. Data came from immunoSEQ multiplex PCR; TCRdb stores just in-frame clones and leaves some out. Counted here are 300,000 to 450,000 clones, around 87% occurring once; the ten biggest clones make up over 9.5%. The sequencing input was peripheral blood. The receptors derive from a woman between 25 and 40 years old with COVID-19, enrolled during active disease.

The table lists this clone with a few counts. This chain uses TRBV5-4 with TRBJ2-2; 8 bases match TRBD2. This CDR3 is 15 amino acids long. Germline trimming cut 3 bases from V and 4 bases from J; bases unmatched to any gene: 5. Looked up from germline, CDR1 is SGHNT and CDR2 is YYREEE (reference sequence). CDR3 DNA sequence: TGTGCCAGCAGCTGGGGACTAGACCGCACCGGGGAGCTGTTTTTT. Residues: CASSWGLDRTGELFF.

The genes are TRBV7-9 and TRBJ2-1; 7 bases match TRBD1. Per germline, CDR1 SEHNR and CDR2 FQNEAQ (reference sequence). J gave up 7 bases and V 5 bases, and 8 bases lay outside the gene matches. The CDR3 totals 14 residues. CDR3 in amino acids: CASSPARDSNEQFF. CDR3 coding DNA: TGTGCCAGCAGCCCGGCCCGGGACAGTAATGAGCAGTTCTTC.

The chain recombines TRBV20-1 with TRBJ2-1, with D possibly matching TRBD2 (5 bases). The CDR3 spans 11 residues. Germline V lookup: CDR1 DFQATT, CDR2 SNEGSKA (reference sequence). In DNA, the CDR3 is TGCAGCTGCCTAGCATTGAATGAGCAGTTCTTC. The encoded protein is CSCLALNEQFF.

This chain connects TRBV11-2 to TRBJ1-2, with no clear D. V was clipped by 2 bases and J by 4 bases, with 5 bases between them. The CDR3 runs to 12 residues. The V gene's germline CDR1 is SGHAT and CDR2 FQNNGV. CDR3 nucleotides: TGTGCCAGCAGCTTATCCGGCTATGGCTACACCTTC. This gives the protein CASSLSGYGYTF.

The CDR3 here is CSVGEGLAGDTQYF. The CDR3 nucleotides are TGCAGCGTTGGAGAGGGACTAGCGGGAGATACGCAGTATTTT. V gene TRBV29-1 combines with J gene TRBJ2-3; TRBD2 aligns across 12 bases. The CDR3 is made up of 14 amino acids. Germline V gene lookup returns CDR1 SQVTM and CDR2 ANQGSEA. The ends lost 4 bases at V and 5 bases at J; junction bases unmatched: 4.

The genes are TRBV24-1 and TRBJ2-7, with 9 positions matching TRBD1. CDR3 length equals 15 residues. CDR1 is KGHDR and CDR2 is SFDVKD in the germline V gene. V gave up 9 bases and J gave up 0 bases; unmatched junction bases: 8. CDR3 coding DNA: TGTGCCACCCCTAGCGTGGGACAGGGCTCCTACGAGCAGTACTTC. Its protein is CATPSVGQGSYEQYF.

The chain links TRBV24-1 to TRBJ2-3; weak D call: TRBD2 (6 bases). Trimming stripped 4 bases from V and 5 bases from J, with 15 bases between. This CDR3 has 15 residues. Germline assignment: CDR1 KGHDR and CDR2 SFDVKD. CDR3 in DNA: TGTGCCACCAGTGAATACGGAGGGTCGGGAGATACGCAGTATTTT. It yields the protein CATSEYGGSGDTQYF.

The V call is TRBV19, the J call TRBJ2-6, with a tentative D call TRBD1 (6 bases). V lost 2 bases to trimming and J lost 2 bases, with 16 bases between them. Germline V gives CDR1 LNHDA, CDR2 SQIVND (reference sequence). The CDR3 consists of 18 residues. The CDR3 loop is CASSITYWTDAGANVLTF. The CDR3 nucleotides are TGTGCCAGTAGTATAACTTATTGGACAGATGCTGGGGCCAACGTCCTGACTTTC.

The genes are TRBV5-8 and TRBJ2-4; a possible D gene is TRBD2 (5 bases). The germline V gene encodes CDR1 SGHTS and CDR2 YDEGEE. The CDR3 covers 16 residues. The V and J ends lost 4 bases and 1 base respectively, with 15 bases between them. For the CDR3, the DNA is TGTGCCAGCAGCAGCTGGACTCGCCTCGCCAAAAACATTCAGTACTTC. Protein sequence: CASSSWTRLAKNIQYF.

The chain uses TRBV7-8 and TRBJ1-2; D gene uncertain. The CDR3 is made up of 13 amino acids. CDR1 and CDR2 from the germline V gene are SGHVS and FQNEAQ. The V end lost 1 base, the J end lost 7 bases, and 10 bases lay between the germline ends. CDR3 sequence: CASSLVVGSGYTF. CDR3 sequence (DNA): TGTGCCAGCAGCTTAGTAGTCGGGAGTGGCTACACCTTC.

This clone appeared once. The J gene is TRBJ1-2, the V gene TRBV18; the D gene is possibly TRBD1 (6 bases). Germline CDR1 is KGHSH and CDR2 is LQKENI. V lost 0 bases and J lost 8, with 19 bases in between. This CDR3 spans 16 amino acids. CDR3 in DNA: TGTGCCAGCTCACCACCGGGGAGGGCCGAGGGGGTCGGCTACACCTTC. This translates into CASSPPGRAEGVGYTF.

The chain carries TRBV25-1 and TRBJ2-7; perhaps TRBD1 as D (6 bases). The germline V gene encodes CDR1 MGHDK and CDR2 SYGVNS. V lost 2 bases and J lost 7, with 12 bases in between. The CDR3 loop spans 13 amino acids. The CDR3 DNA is TGTGCCAGCAGTGAAGCGGCTAGGGGGGAGCAGTACTTC. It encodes CASSEAARGEQYF.

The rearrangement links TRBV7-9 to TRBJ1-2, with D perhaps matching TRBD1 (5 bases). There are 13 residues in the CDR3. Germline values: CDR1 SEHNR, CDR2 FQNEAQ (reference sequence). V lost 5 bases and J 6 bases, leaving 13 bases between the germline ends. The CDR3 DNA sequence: TGTGCCAGCAGCAACCAGGGCGATCATGGCTACACCTTC. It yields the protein CASSNQGDHGYTF.

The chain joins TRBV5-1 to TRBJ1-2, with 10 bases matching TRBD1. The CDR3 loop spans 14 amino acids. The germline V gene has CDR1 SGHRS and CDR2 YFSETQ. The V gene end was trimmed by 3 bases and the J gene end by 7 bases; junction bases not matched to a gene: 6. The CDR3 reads CASSWGQGPGGYTF. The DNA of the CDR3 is TGCGCCAGCAGCTGGGGACAGGGGCCGGGTGGCTACACCTTC.

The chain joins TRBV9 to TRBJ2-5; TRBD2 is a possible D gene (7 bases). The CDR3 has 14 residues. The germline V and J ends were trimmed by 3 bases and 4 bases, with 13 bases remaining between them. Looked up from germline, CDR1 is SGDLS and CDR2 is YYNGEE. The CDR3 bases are TGTGCCAGCAGCGCTTTAGGGGGGGTAGAGACCCAGTACTTC. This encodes CASSALGGVETQYF.

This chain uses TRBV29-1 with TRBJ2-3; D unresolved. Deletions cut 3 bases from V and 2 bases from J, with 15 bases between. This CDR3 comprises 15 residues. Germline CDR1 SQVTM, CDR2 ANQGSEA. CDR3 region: CSVDVGLRITDTQYF. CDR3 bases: TGCAGCGTTGATGTTGGGCTCAGGATCACAGATACGCAGTATTTT.

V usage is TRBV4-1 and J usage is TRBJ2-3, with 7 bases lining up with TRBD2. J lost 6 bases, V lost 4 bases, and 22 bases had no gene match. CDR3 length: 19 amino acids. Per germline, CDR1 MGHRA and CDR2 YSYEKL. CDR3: CASSRQVAGATFTRDTQYF. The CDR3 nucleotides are TGCGCCAGCAGCCGCCAAGTTGCGGGAGCCACCTTCACGCGTGATACGCAGTATTTT.

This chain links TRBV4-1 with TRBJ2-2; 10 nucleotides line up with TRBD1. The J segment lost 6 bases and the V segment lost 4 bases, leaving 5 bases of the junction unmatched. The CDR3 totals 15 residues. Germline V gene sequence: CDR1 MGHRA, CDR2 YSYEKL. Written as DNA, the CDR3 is TGCGCCAGCAGCCCAAGGACAGGGGGGTCCGGGGAGCTGTTTTTT. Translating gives CASSPRTGGSGELFF.

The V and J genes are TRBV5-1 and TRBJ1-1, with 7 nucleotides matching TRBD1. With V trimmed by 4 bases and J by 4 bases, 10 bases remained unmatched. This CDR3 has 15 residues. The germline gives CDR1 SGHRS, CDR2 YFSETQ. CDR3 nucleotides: TGCGCCAGCAGCGTAACAGGGGAGATAGGCACTGAAGCTTTCTTT. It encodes CASSVTGEIGTEAFF.

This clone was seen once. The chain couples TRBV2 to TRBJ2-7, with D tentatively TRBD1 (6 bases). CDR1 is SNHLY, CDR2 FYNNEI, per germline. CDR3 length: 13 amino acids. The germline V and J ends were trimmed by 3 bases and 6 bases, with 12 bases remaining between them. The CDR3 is CASSDTGLSEQYF. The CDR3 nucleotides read TGTGCCAGCAGTGACACAGGGCTCTCCGAGCAGTACTTC.

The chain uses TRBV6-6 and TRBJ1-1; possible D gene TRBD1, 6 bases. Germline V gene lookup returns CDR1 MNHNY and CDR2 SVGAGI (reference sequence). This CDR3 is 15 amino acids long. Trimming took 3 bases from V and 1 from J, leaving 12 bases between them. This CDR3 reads CASSYASRGNTEAFF. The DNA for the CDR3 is TGTGCCAGCAGTTATGCCTCCAGGGGGAACACTGAAGCTTTCTTT.

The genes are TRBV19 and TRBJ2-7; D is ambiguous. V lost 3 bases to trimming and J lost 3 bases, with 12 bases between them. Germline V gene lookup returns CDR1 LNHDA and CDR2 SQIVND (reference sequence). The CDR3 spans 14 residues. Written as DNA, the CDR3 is TGTGCCAGTAGTATCGCACCCAGTGGCTACGAGCAGTACTTC. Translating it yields CASSIAPSGYEQYF. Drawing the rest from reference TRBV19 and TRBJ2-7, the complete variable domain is DGGITQSPKYLFRKEGQNVTLSCEQNLNHDAMYWYRQDPGQGLRLIYYSQIVNDFQKGDIAEGYSVSREKKESFPLTVTSAQKNPTAFYLCASSIAPSGYEQYFGPGTRLTVT.

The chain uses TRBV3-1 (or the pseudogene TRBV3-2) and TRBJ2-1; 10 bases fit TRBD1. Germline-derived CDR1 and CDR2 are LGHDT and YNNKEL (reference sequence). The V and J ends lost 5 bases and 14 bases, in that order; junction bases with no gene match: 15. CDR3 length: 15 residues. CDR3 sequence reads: CASSTPGQGTFKEFF. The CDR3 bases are TGTGCCAGCAGCACACCGGGACAGGGGACTTTCAAGGAGTTCTTC.